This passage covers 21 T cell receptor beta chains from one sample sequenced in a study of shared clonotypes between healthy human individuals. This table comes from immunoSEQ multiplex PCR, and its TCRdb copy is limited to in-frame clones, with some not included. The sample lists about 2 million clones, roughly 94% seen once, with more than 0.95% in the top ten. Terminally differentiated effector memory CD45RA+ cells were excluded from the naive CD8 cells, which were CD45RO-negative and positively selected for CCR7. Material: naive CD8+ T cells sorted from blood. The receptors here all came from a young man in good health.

CDR3 region: CASSLGAGGPLGSYNEQFF. The CDR3, as DNA: TGTGCCAGCAGCTTAGGGGCGGGAGGGCCGCTAGGCTCCTACAATGAGCAGTTCTTC. V is TRBV7-6 and J is TRBJ2-1; TRBD2 matches at 9 bases. Germline loops: CDR1 SGHVS, CDR2 FNYEAQ. The length of the CDR3 is 19 residues. The J segment lost 0 bases and the V segment lost 1 base, leaving 10 bases of the junction unmatched.

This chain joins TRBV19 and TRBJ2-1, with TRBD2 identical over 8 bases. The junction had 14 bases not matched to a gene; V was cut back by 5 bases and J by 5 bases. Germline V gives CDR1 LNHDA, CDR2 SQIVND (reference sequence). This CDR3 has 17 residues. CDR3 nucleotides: TGTGCCAGTAGTTCCTGGGCGGGAGGTCCTAGCGACAATGAGCAGTTCTTC. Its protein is CASSSWAGGPSDNEQFF. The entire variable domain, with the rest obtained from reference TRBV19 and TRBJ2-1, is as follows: DGGITQSPKYLFRKEGQNVTLSCEQNLNHDAMYWYRQDPGQGLRLIYYSQIVNDFQKGDIAEGYSVSREKKESFPLTVTSAQKNPTAFYLCASSSWAGGPSDNEQFFGPGTRLTVL.

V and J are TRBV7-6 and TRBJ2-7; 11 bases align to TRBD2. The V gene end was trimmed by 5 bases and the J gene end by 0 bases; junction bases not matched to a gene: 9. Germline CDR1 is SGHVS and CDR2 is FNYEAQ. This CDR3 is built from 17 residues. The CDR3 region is CASSPGLAGGPSYEQYF. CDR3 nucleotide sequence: TGTGCCAGCAGCCCCGGTCTAGCGGGAGGCCCCTCCTACGAGCAGTACTTC.

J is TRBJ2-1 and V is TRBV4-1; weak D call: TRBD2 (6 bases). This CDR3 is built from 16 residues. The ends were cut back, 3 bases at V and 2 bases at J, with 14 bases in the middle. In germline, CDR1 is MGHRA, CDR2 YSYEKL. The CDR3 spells CASSQTEGVPYNEQFF. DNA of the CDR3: TGCGCCAGCAGCCAGACGGAGGGAGTGCCCTACAATGAGCAGTTCTTC.

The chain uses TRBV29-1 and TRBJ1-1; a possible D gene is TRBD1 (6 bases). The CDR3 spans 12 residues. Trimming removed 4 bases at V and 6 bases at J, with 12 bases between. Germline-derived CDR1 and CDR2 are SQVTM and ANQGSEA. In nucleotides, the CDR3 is TGCAGCGTTGCCCTACAGGGACCTGAAGCTTTCTTT. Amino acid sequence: CSVALQGPEAFF.

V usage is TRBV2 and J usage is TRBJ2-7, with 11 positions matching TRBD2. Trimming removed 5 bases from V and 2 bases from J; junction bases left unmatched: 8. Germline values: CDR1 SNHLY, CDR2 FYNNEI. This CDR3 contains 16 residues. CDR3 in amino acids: CASSPTNSGGAYEQYF. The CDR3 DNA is TGTGCCAGCAGTCCCACGAATAGCGGGGGGGCCTACGAGCAGTACTTC. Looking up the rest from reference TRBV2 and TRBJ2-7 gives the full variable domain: EPEVTQTPSHQVTQMGQEVILRCVPISNHLYFYWYRQILGQKVEFLVSFYNNEISEKSEIFDDQFSVERPDGSNFTLKIRSTKLEDSAMYFCASSPTNSGGAYEQYFGPGTRLTVT.

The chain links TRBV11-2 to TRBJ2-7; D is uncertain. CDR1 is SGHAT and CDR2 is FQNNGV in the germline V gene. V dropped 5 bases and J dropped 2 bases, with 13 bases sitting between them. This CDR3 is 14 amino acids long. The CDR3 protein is CASSLRVLTYEQYF. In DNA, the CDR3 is TGTGCCAGCAGCCTAAGGGTCCTAACCTACGAGCAGTACTTC.

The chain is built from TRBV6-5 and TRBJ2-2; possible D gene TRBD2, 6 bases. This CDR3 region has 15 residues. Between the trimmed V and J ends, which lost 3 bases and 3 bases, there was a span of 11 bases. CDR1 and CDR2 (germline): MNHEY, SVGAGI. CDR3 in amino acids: CASSYFGGYTGELFF. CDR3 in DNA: TGTGCCAGCAGTTATTTCGGGGGATACACCGGGGAGCTGTTTTTT.

The CDR3 reads CASSFGGAGEQFF. The CDR3 nucleotides read TGTGCCAGCAGCTTTGGGGGGGCCGGTGAGCAGTTCTTC. The chain uses TRBV7-2 and TRBJ2-1; perhaps TRBD2 as D (7 bases). This CDR3 is 13 amino acids long. Trimming removed 3 bases from V and 9 bases from J, with 12 bases in between. From germline, CDR1 is SGHTA and CDR2 FQGNSA.

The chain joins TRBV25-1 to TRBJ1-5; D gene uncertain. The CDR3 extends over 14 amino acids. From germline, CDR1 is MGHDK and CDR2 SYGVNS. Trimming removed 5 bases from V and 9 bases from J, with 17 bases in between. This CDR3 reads CASSLGYGETPQHF. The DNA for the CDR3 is TGTGCCAGCAGTCTTGGGTACGGAGAAACGCCCCAGCATTTT.

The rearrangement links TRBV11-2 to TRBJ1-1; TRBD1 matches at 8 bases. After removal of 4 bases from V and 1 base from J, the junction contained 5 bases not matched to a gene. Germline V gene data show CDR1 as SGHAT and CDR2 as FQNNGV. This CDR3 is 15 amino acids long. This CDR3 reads CASSSTGTGNTEAFF. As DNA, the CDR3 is TGTGCCAGCAGCTCAACGGGGACAGGGAACACTGAAGCTTTCTTT. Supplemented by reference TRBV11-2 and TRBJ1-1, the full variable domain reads EAGVAQSPRYKIIEKRQSVAFWCNPISGHATLYWYQQILGQGPKLLIQFQNNGVVDDSQLPKDRFSAERLKGVDSTLKIQPAKLEDSAVYLCASSSTGTGNTEAFFGQGTRLTVV.

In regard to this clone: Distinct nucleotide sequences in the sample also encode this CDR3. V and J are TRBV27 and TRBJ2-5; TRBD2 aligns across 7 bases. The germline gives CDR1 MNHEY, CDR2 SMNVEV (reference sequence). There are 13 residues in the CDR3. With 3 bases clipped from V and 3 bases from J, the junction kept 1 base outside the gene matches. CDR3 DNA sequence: TGTGCCAGCAGTTTGGGAGGGAAAGAGACCCAGTACTTC. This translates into CASSLGGKETQYF.

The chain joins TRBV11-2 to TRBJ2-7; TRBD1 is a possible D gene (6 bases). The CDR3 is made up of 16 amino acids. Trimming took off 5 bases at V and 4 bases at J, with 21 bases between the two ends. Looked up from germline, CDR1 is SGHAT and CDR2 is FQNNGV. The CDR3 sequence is CASSPDRGSIGYEQYF. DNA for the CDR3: TGTGCCAGCAGCCCGGACAGAGGTTCGATTGGGTACGAGCAGTACTTC.

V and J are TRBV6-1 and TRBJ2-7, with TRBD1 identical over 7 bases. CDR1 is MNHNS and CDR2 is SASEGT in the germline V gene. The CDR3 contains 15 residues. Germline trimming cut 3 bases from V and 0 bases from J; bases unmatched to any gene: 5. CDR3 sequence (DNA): TGTGCCAGCAGTGATGGGGACAGTGACTCCTACGAGCAGTACTTC. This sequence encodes CASSDGDSDSYEQYF.

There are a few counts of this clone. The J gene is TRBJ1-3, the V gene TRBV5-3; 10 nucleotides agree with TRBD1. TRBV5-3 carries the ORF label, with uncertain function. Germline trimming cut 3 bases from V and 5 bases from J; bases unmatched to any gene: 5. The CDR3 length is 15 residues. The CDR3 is CARSCRDRGRNTIYF. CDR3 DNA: TGTGCCAGAAGCTGCCGGGACAGGGGAAGAAACACCATATATTTT.

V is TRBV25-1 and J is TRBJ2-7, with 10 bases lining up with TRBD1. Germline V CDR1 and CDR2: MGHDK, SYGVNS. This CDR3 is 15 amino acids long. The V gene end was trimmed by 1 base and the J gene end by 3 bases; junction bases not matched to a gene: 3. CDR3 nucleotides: TGTGCCAGCAGTGAATGGGGGACAGGGGTCTACGAGCAGTACTTC. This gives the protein CASSEWGTGVYEQYF.

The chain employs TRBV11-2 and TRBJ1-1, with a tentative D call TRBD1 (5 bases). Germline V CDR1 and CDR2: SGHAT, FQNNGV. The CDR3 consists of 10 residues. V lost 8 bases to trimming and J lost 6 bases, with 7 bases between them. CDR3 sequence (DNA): TGTGCCAGCGGGGGGGCTGAAGCTTTCTTT. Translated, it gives CASGGAEAFF.

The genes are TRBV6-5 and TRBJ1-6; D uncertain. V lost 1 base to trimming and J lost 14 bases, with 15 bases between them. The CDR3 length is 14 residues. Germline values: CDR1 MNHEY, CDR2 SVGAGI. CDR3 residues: CASSYLTGPLSLHF. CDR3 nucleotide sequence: TGTGCCAGCAGTTACTTGACGGGTCCTTTATCCCTCCACTTT.

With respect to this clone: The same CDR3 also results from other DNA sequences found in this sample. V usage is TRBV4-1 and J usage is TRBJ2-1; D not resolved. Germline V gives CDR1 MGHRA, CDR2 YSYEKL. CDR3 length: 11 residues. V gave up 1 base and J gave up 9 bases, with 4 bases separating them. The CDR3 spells CASSQGREQFF. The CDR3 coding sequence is TGCGCCAGCAGCCAAGGACGTGAGCAGTTCTTC.

CDR3 sequence: CASSQPPGGRTEAFF. Here the CDR3 DNA reads TGCGCCAGCAGCCAACCCCCAGGGGGCAGGACTGAAGCTTTCTTT. This chain joins TRBV4-1 and TRBJ1-1, with 8 bases matching TRBD1. CDR3 length: 15 amino acids. V dropped 2 bases and J dropped 5; count of bases not matched to a gene: 7. In germline, CDR1 is MGHRA, CDR2 YSYEKL.

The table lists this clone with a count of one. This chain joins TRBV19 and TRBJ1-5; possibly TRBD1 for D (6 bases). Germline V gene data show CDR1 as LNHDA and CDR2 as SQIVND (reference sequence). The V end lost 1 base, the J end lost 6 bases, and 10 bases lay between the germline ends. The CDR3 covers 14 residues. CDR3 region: CASSIGTASQPQHF. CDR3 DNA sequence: TGTGCCAGTAGTATAGGGACAGCCAGTCAGCCCCAGCATTTT.